This record covers a single T cell receptor beta chain. CDR1 is LNHNV, CDR2 YYDKDF, per germline (reference sequence). Trimming removed 4 bases at V and 3 bases at J, with 10 bases between. This CDR3 region has 13 residues. The source of the sample is a study of shared clonotypes between healthy human individuals. Participating donors were healthy, HIV-negative adults free of recent acute infections or vaccinations. Some clones are missing from TCRdb's copy, which holds only in-frame ones; the method was immunoSEQ multiplex PCR. The sample carries about 1 million clones, more than 75% recorded once. The receptor was isolated from a man in his late teens or twenties in good health. Some clones in this sample may be carry-over from other donors' samples. The sequenced material came from memory CD4+ T cells from PBMCs. This sample's subset: CD45RA-negative fraction. The V gene is TRBV15, the J gene TRBJ2-7; TRBD1 might be the D (6 bases). CDR3 bases: TGTGCCACCAGCACATCACAGGGCTACGAGCAGTACTTC. As protein: CATSTSQGYEQYF.